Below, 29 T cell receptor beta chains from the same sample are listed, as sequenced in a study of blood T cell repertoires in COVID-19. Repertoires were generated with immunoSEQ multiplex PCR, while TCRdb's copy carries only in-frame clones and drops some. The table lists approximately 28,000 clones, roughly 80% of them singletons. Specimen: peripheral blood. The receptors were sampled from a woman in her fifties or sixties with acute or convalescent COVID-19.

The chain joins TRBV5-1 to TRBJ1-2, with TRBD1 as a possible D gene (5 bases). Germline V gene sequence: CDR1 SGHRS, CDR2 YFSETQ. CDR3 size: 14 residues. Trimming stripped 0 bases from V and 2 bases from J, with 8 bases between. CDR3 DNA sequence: TGCGCCAGCAGCTTGGCCGACAGAAACTATGGCTACACCTTC. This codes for CASSLADRNYGYTF.

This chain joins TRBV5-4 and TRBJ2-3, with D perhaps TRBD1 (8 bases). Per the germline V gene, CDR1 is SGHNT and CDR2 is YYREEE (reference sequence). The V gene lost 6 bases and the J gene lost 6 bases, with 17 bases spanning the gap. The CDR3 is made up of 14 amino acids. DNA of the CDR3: TGTGCCAGCAAAGGAAACAGGGGGGGGGATACGCAGTATTTT. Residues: CASKGNRGGDTQYF.

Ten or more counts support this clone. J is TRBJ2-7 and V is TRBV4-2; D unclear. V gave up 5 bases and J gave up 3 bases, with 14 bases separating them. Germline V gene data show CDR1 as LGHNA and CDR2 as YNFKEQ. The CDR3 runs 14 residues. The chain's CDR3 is CASSRRSGDYEQYF. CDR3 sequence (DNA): TGTGCCAGCAGCAGGAGATCCGGCGACTACGAGCAGTACTTC.

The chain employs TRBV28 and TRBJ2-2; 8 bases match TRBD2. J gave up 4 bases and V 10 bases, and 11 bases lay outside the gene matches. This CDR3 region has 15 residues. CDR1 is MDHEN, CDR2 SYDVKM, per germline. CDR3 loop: CATRPGGVRTGELFF. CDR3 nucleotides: TGTGCCACCCGGCCGGGGGGGGTCCGCACCGGGGAGCTGTTTTTT.

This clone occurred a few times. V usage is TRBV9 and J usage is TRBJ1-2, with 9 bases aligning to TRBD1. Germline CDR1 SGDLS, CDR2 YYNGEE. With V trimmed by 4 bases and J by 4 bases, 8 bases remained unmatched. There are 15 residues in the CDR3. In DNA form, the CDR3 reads TGTGCCAGCAGCTCCGGACAGGGGACGGGCTATGGCTACACCTTC. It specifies CASSSGQGTGYGYTF.

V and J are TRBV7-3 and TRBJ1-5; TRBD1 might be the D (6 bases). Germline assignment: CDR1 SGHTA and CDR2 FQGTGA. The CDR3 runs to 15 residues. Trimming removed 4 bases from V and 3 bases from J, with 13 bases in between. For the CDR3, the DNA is TGTGCCAGCAGCTCTCCCGGGGGGGCCAATCAGCCCCAGCATTTT. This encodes CASSSPGGANQPQHF.

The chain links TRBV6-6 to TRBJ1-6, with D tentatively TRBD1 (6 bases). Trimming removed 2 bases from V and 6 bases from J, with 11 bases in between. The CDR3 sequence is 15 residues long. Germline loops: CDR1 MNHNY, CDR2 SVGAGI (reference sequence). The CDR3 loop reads CASSYAGESNSPLHF. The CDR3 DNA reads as TGTGCCAGCAGTTACGCAGGGGAAAGTAATTCACCCCTCCACTTT.

The CDR3: CASSSISVTGELFF. CDR3 nucleotides: TGTGCCAGCAGTTCCATCAGTGTCACCGGGGAGCTGTTTTTT. This sequence joins TRBV2 and TRBJ2-2, with no clear D. This CDR3 contains 14 residues. The ends were cut back, 5 bases at V and 4 bases at J, with 11 bases in the middle. Germline V gene sequence: CDR1 SNHLY, CDR2 FYNNEI.

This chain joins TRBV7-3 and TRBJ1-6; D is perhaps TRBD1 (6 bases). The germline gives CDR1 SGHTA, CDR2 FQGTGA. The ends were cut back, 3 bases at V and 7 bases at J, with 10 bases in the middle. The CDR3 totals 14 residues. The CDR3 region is CASSLRGSNSPLHF. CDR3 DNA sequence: TGTGCCAGCAGCTTGAGGGGGTCCAATTCACCCCTCCACTTT.

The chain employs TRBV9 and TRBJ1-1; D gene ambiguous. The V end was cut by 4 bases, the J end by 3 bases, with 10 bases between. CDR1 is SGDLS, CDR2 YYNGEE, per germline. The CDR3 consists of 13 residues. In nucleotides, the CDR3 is TGTGCCAGCAGCCTTGGGAGGGACACTGAAGCTTTCTTT. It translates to CASSLGRDTEAFF.

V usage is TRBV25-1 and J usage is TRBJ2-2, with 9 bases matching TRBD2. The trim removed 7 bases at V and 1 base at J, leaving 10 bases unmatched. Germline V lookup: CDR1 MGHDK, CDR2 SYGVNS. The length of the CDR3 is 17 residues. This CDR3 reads CASTPSAGGMNTGELFF. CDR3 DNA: TGTGCCAGCACTCCGTCAGCGGGGGGTATGAACACCGGGGAGCTGTTTTTT. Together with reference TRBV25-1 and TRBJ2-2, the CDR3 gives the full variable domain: EADIYQTPRYLVIGTGKKITLECSQTMGHDKMYWYQQDPGMELHLIHYSYGVNSTEKGDLSSESTVSRIRTEHFPLTLESARPSHTSQYLCASTPSAGGMNTGELFFGEGSRLTVL.

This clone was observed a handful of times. CDR3: CASSEAGRGRQPQHF. The DNA of the CDR3 is TGTGCCAGCAGTGAAGCGGGGAGGGGCCGGCAGCCCCAGCATTTT. The rearrangement joins TRBV2 to TRBJ1-5; TRBD1 is a possible D gene (5 bases). Germline CDR1 SNHLY, CDR2 FYNNEI. The length of the CDR3 is 15 residues. V was shortened by 0 bases and J by 7 bases, with 13 bases between the two germline ends.

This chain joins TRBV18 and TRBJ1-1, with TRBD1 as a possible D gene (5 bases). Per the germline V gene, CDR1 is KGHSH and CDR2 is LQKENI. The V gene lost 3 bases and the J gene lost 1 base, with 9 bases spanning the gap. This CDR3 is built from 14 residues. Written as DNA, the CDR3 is TGTGCCAGCTCACCCCAGACAGAGAACACTGAAGCTTTCTTT. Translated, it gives CASSPQTENTEAFF.

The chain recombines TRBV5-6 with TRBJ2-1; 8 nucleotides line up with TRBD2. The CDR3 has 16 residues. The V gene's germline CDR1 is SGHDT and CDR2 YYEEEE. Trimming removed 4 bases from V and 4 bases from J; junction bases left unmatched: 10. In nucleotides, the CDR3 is TGTGCCAGCAGCCGAGATTTGCAGCGGGGGTACAATGAGCAGTTCTTC. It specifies CASSRDLQRGYNEQFF.

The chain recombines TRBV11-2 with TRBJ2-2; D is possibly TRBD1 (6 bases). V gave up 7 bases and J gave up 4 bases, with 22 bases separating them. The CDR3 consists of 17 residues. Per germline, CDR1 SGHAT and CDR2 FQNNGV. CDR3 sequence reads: CASTTKRGIWRTGELFF. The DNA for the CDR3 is TGTGCCAGCACCACAAAGAGGGGGATCTGGCGCACCGGGGAGCTGTTTTTT.

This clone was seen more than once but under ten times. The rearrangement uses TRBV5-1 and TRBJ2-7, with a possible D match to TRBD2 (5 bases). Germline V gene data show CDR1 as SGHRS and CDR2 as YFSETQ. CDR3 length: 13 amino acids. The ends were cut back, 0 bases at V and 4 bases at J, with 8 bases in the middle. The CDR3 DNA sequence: TGCGCCAGCAGCTTGGTAACGGGGTACGAGCAGTACTTC. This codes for CASSLVTGYEQYF.

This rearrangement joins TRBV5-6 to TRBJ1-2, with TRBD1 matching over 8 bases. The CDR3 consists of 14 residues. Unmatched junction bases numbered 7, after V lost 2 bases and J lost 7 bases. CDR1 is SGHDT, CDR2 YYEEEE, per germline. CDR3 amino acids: CASSFARGRSGYTF. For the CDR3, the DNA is TGTGCCAGCAGCTTTGCCAGGGGGCGATCTGGCTACACCTTC.

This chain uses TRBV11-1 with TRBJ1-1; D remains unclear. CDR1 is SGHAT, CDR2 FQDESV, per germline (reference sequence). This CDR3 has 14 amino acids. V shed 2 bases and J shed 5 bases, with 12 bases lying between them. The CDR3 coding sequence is TGTGCCAGCAGCTTACTAGGTTCTGGGACTGAAGCTTTCTTT. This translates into CASSLLGSGTEAFF.

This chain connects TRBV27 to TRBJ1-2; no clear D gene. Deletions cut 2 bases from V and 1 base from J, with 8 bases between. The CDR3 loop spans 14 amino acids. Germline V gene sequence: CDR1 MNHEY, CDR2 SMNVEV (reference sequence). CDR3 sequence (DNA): TGTGCCAGCAGTTTAAGGCGGGGTAACTATGGCTACACCTTC. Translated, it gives CASSLRRGNYGYTF.

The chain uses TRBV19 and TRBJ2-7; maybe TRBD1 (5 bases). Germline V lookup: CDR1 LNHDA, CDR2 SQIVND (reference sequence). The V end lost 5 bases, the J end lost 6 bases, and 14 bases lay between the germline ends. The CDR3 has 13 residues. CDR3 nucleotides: TGTGCCAGTAGTGAACAGGTTTCGGTCGAGCAGTACTTC. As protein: CASSEQVSVEQYF.

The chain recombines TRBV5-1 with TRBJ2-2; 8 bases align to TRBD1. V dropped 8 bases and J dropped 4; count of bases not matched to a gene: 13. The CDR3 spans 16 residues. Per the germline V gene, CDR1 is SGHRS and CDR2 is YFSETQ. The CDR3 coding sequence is TGCGCCAGTCAGGATGACAGGGGACAAGGCACCGGGGAGCTGTTTTTT. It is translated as CASQDDRGQGTGELFF. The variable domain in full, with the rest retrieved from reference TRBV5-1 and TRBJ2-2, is KAGVTQTPRYLIKTRGQQVTLSCSPISGHRSVSWYQQTPGQGLQFLFEYFSETQRNKGNFPGRFSGRQFSNSRSEMNVSTLELGDSALYLCASQDDRGQGTGELFFGEGSRLTVL.

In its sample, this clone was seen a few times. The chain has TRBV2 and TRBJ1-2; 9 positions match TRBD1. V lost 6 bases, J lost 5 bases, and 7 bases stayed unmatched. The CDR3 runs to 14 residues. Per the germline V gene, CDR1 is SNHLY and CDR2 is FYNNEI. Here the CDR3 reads CASSADRGRYGYTF. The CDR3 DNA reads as TGTGCCAGCAGCGCGGACAGGGGTCGATATGGCTACACCTTC.

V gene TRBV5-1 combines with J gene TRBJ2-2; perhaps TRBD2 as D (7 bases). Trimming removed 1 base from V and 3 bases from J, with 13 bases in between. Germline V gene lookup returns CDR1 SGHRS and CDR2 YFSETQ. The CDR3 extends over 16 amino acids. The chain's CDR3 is CASSLSGGADTGELFF. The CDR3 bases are TGCGCCAGCAGCTTGAGTGGGGGGGCGGACACCGGGGAGCTGTTTTTT.

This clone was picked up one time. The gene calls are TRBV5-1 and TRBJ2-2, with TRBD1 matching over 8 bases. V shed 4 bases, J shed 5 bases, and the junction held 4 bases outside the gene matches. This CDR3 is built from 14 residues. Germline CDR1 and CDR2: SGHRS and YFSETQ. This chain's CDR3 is CASSVGQVTGELFF. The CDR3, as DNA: TGCGCCAGCAGCGTGGGACAGGTTACCGGGGAGCTGTTTTTT.

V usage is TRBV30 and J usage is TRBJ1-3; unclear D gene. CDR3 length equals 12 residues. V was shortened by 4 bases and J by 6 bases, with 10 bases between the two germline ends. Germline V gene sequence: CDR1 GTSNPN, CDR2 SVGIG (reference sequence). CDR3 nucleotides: TGTGCCTGGACGTACAGATCAAACACCATATATTTT. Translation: CAWTYRSNTIYF.

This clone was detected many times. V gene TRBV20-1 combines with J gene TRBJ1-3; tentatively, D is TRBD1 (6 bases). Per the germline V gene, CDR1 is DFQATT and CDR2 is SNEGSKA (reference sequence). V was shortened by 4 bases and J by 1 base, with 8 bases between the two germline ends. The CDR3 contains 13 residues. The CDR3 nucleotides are TGCAGTGCTACTGACAGGTCTGGAAACACCATATATTTT. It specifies CSATDRSGNTIYF.

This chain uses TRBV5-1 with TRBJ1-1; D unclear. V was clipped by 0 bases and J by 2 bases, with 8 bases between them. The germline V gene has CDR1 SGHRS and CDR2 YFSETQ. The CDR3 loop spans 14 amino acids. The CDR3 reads CASSLGGRNTEAFF. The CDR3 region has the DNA TGCGCCAGCAGCTTGGGCGGGCGAAACACTGAAGCTTTCTTT.

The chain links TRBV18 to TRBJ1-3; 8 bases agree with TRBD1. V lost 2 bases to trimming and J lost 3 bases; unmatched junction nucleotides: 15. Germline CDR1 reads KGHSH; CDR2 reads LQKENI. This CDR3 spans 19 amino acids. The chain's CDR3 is CASSPWFRDRPSGGNTIYF. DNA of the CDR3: TGTGCCAGCTCACCATGGTTCCGGGACAGGCCTTCTGGTGGAAACACCATATATTTT. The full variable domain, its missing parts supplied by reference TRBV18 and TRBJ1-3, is NAGVMQNPRHLVRRRGQEARLRCSPMKGHSHVYWYRQLPEEGLKFMVYLQKENIIDESGMPKERFSAEFPKEGPSILRIQQVVRGDSAAYFCASSPWFRDRPSGGNTIYFGEGSWLTVV.

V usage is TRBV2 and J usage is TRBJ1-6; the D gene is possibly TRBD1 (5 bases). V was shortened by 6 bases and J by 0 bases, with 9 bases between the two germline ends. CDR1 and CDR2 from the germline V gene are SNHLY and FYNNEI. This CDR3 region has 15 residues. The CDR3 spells CASRLRGSYNSPLHF. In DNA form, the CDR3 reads TGTGCCAGCAGGTTAAGGGGCTCCTATAATTCACCCCTCCACTTT.